The entry below gives a single T cell receptor (beta chain) sequence along with its context. This entry comes from a study of T cell changes during pregnancy in multiple sclerosis. V was clipped by 7 bases and J by 4 bases; unmatched bases: 6. This CDR3 is 16 amino acids long. Germline assignment: CDR1 SQVTM and CDR2 ANQGSEA. The table came from immunoSEQ multiplex PCR; TCRdb's copy has only in-frame clones and leaves some out. The table lists roughly 72,000 clones, 94% of them singletons. The specimen was CD4+ T cells from peripheral blood mononuclear cells, collected after pregnancy. This chain uses TRBV29-1 with TRBJ2-2; 16 positions agree with TRBD2. The clonotype originates from a female donor with multiple sclerosis, enrolled in a pregnancy study. CDR3 region: CSAAGTSGRGTGELFF. The CDR3 DNA reads as TGCAGCGCCGCCGGGACTAGCGGGAGGGGCACCGGGGAGCTGTTTTTT.